This T cell receptor (beta chain) comes out of a study of blood T cell repertoires in COVID-19. Study background: PBMCs, B-cell-depleted T cells, or T cells were the source of the cDNA or gDNA that made up the material.

Participants' reported clinical history set cohort assignment. This clone was recorded once. Original processing notes: Amplification of reference gene primers was used by the study to estimate nucleated cell counts. Assay: immunoSEQ multiplex PCR; the TCRdb copy retains only in-frame clones and omits some. The D gene and trimming were derived from the DNA, and the V and J assignments and clone size from that table. Among 260,000 or so clones listed, 87% were seen once. Specimen: PBMCs or T cells enriched from blood (not recorded which). This clonotype was sampled from a woman in her 30s with acute COVID-19.

The CDR3 DNA sequence: TGTGCCAGCAGCCAAGGGACACGGGCTCTTGGTTCACCCCTCCACTTT. Translated: CASSQGTRALGSPLHF. This sequence joins TRBV16 and TRBJ1-6; TRBD1 is a possible D gene (6 bases). This CDR3 is built from 16 residues. Germline loops: CDR1 KGHSY, CDR2 FQNENV. Trimming took 2 bases from V and 9 from J, leaving 17 bases between them.